These 20 T cell receptor beta chains were sequenced from one sample in a study of control samples from healthy donors and cancer patients. Sequencing used immunoSEQ multiplex PCR; TCRdb keeps in-frame clones, though not all of them. The sample yields approximately 120,000 clones, 90% seen once. Input material: blood. These receptors all stem from a human donor in good health. The donor label of this sample is uncertain.

This chain joins TRBV6-5 and TRBJ1-3; no clear D gene. Germline CDR1 and CDR2: MNHEY and SVGAGI. CDR3 size: 14 residues. Trimming shortened V by 0 bases and J by 3 bases, and 6 bases separated the two germline ends. The CDR3 DNA sequence: TGTGCCAGCAGTTACTCCAGAAGTGGAAACACCATATATTTT. Translating it yields CASSYSRSGNTIYF.

The chain links TRBV19 to TRBJ1-5; no definite D call. The V end lost 3 bases, the J end lost 0 bases, and 9 bases lay between the germline ends. The CDR3 consists of 15 residues. CDR1 LNHDA and CDR2 SQIVND come from the germline V gene (reference sequence). CDR3 coding DNA: TGTGCCAGTAGTATGTTCAGTCGTAGCAATCAGCCCCAGCATTTT. Translation gives CASSMFSRSNQPQHF.

This chain uses TRBV18 with TRBJ1-5; 10 nucleotides match TRBD1. Trimming took 3 bases from V and 7 from J; bases not matched to a gene: 6. The CDR3 contains 15 residues. CDR1 is KGHSH, CDR2 LQKENI, per germline. Written as DNA, the CDR3 is TGTGCCAGCTCACCCGGGACAGGGGTTTGGCAGCCCCAGCATTTT. Its protein is CASSPGTGVWQPQHF.

The J gene is TRBJ1-2, the V gene TRBV3-1 (or the pseudogene TRBV3-2), with TRBD1 as a possible D gene (6 bases). V gave up 2 bases and J gave up 7 bases, with 11 bases separating them. Germline V gene lookup returns CDR1 LGHDT and CDR2 YNNKEL (reference sequence). The CDR3 is 13 residues long. CDR3 sequence: CASSQSRDIGYTF. CDR3 nucleotide sequence: TGTGCCAGCAGCCAAAGCCGGGACATTGGCTACACCTTC.

This chain joins TRBV11-2 and TRBJ2-7, with D unresolved. CDR3 length: 14 residues. Trimming removed 2 bases from V and 0 bases from J, with 8 bases in between. Germline V gene lookup returns CDR1 SGHAT and CDR2 FQNNGV. CDR3 in amino acids: CASSLRASSYEQYF. Here the CDR3 DNA reads TGTGCCAGCAGCTTAAGGGCTAGCTCCTACGAGCAGTACTTC.

The chain uses TRBV7-8 and TRBJ2-1, with 8 bases identical to TRBD2. With 0 bases clipped from V and 7 bases from J, the junction kept 11 bases outside the gene matches. The CDR3 is 17 residues long. The germline V gene has CDR1 SGHVS and CDR2 FQNEAQ. The CDR3 nucleotides read TGTGCCAGCAGCTTAGCGAATGCGGGGGGTCCCTTTAATGAGCAGTTCTTC. Translation gives CASSLANAGGPFNEQFF.

The gene calls are TRBV24-1 and TRBJ2-2, with TRBD1 matching 11 bases. From germline, CDR1 is KGHDR and CDR2 SFDVKD. The CDR3 contains 20 residues. J gave up 7 bases and V 1 base, and 16 bases lay outside the gene matches. CDR3 sequence (DNA): TGTGCCACCAGTGATTTCCCCCTCTGGACAGGGGGCGATACGGGCGGGGAGCTGTTTTTT. Translated, it gives CATSDFPLWTGGDTGGELFF.

This chain links TRBV24-1 with TRBJ2-5; D gene ambiguous. V was cut by 6 bases and J by 4 bases, with 5 bases left in between. The length of the CDR3 is 11 residues. CDR1 and CDR2 (germline): KGHDR, SFDVKD. CDR3 sequence: CATSRGETQYF. For the CDR3, the DNA is TGTGCCACCAGTCGAGGAGAGACCCAGTACTTC.

The genes are TRBV9 and TRBJ2-2, with TRBD2 identical over 11 bases. Germline V gene sequence: CDR1 SGDLS, CDR2 YYNGEE. V trimming: 0 bases; J trimming: 6 bases; junction bases outside the gene matches: 1. The CDR3 consists of 15 residues. The CDR3 DNA reads TGTGCCAGCAGCGTAGAGACTAGCGGGGCCGGGGAGCTGTTTTTT. This encodes CASSVETSGAGELFF.

The chain has TRBV4-3 and TRBJ1-1; D not resolved. Germline assignment: CDR1 LGHNA and CDR2 YSLEER. The V end was cut by 6 bases, the J end by 1 base, with 6 bases between. CDR3 length: 12 amino acids. In DNA form, the CDR3 reads TGCGCCAGCAGTGCGAGGAACACTGAAGCTTTCTTT. Protein: CASSARNTEAFF.

The V call is TRBV24-1, the J call TRBJ2-2; D gene uncertain. The V gene lost 6 bases and the J gene lost 0 bases, with 7 bases spanning the gap. Germline V gene data show CDR1 as KGHDR and CDR2 as SFDVKD. This CDR3 has 14 amino acids. CDR3: CATSHPANTGELFF. DNA for the CDR3: TGTGCCACCAGTCATCCCGCGAACACCGGGGAGCTGTTTTTT.

This clone has a single count. This chain links TRBV10-2 with TRBJ1-6; D remains unclear. The CDR3 is made up of 13 amino acids. Trimming took off 7 bases at V and 10 bases at J, with 14 bases between the two ends. Germline CDR1 and CDR2: WSHSY and SAAADI. CDR3 amino acids: CASTPGLASPLHF. Written as DNA, the CDR3 is TGCGCCAGCACCCCGGGCCTCGCATCACCCCTCCACTTT.

This chain links TRBV6-1 with TRBJ1-3; 9 bases align to TRBD1. The CDR3 consists of 16 residues. J gave up 1 base and V 2 bases, and 3 bases lay outside the gene matches. Germline loops: CDR1 MNHNS, CDR2 SASEGT. The CDR3 sequence: CASSELDRGSGNTIYF. DNA for the CDR3: TGTGCCAGCAGTGAACTGGACAGGGGTTCTGGAAACACCATATATTTT.

The chain joins TRBV5-1 to TRBJ2-3; 7 bases agree with TRBD2. The germline V gene has CDR1 SGHRS and CDR2 YFSETQ. V shed 5 bases, J shed 4 bases, and the junction held 10 bases outside the gene matches. This CDR3 contains 15 residues. Written as DNA, the CDR3 is TGCGCCAGCAGATTTGGACTAGAAGGGTCAGATACGCAGTATTTT. It translates to CASRFGLEGSDTQYF. Drawing the rest from reference TRBV5-1 and TRBJ2-3, the complete variable domain is KAGVTQTPRYLIKTRGQQVTLSCSPISGHRSVSWYQQTPGQGLQFLFEYFSETQRNKGNFPGRFSGRQFSNSRSEMNVSTLELGDSALYLCASRFGLEGSDTQYFGPGTRLTVL.

The chain couples TRBV2 to TRBJ1-5; weak D call: TRBD1 (5 bases). This CDR3 spans 15 amino acids. Trimming pared 3 bases from V and 7 bases from J, leaving 16 bases between. Germline CDR1 SNHLY, CDR2 FYNNEI. CDR3 bases: TGTGCCAGCAGTGAGCGTCAGGGATTCGGCCAGCCCCAGCATTTT. Encoded protein: CASSERQGFGQPQHF.

The chain couples TRBV7-2 to TRBJ2-1; the D gene is possibly TRBD2 (6 bases). V dropped 6 bases and J dropped 6 bases, with 9 bases sitting between them. CDR3 length: 12 amino acids. Looked up from germline, CDR1 is SGHTA and CDR2 is FQGNSA. In DNA form, the CDR3 reads TGTGCCAGCAGACAGACTAGCAATGAGCAGTTCTTC. Translating it yields CASRQTSNEQFF.

The chain recombines TRBV5-1 with TRBJ1-1; D may be TRBD1 (6 bases). With 2 bases removed from V and 1 base from J, the gap between germline ends came to 9 bases. Per the germline V gene, CDR1 is SGHRS and CDR2 is YFSETQ. The CDR3 extends over 14 amino acids. The CDR3 DNA reads TGCGCCAGCAGCTTCGGACAGAAGAACACTGAAGCTTTCTTT. This sequence encodes CASSFGQKNTEAFF.

The chain carries TRBV6-1 and TRBJ2-5, with TRBD2 matching 9 bases. The germline V gene has CDR1 MNHNS and CDR2 SASEGT. Trimming took 0 bases from V and 4 from J; bases not matched to a gene: 3. This CDR3 is 15 amino acids long. The CDR3 DNA reads as TGTGCCAGCAGTGAAGCTAGCGGGGGTGGAGAGACCCAGTACTTC. Protein: CASSEASGGGETQYF.

The genes are TRBV2 and TRBJ2-7; D unresolved. This CDR3 contains 14 residues. Germline lookup yields CDR1 SNHLY and CDR2 FYNNEI. V dropped 6 bases and J dropped 3 bases, with 15 bases sitting between them. DNA of the CDR3: TGTGCCAGCAGGGGTTCAAGACTTGACTACGAGCAGTACTTC. This sequence encodes CASRGSRLDYEQYF.

This clone was recorded once. The V call is TRBV6-5, the J call TRBJ2-2; no definite D call. V gave up 0 bases and J gave up 0 bases, with 8 bases separating them. There are 16 residues in the CDR3. The germline CDR1 and CDR2 sequences are MNHEY and SVGAGI. The chain's CDR3 is CASSYSDLANTGELFF. CDR3 sequence (DNA): TGTGCCAGCAGTTACTCGGATTTAGCGAACACCGGGGAGCTGTTTTTT.